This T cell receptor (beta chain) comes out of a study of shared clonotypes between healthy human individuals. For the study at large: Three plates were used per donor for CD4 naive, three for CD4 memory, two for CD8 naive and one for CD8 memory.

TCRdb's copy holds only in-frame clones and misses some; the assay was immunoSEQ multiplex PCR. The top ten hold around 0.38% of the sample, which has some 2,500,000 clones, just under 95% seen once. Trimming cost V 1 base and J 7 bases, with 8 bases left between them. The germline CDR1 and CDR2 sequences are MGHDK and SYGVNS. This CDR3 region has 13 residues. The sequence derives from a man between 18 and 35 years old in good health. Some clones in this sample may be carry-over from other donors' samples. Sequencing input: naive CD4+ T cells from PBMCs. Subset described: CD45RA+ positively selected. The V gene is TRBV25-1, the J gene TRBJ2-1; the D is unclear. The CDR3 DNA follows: TGTGCCAGCAGTGAATGGAAAAAGAATGAGCAGTTCTTC. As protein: CASSEWKKNEQFF.